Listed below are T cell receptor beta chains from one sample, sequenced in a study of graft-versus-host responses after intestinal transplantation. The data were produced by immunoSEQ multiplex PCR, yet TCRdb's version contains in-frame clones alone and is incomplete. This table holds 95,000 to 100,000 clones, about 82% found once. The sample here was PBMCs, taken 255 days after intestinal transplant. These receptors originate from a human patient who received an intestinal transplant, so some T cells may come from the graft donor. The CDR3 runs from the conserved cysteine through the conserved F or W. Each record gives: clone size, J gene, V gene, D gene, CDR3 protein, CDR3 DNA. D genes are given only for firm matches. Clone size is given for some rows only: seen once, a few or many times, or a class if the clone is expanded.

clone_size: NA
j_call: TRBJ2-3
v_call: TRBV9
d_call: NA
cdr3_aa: CASSVEGGSTDTQYF
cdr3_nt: TGTGCCAGCAGCGTAGAAGGGGGGAGCACAGATACGCAGTATTTT

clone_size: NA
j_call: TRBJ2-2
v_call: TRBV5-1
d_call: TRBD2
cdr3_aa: CASRTGTRGVGELFF
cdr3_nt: TGCGCCAGCAGGACCGGGACTAGGGGCGTCGGGGAGCTGTTTTTT

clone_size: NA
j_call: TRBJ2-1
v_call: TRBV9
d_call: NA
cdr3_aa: CASSVAGSSEQFF
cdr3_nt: TGTGCCAGCAGCGTAGCAGGGAGTAGTGAGCAGTTCTTC

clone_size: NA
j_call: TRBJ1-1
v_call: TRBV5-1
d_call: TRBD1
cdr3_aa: CASSSDRAMNTEAFF
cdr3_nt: TGCGCCAGCAGCTCCGACAGGGCCATGAACACTGAAGCTTTCTTT

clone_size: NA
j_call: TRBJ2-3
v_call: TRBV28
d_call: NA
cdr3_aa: CASTSQGIQGTDTQYF
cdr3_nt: TGTGCCAGCACGTCTCAGGGTATACAGGGCACAGATACGCAGTATTTT

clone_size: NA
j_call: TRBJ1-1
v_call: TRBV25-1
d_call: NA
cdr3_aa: CASSEAVANTEAFF
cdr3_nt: TGTGCCAGCAGTGAAGCGGTGGCAAACACTGAAGCTTTCTTT

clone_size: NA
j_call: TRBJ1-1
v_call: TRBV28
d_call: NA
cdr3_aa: CASSLLGMNTEAFF
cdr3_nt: TGTGCCAGCAGTTTACTAGGCATGAACACTGAAGCTTTCTTT

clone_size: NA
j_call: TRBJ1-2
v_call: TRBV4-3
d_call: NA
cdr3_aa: CASSQDIGDGYTF
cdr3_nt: TGCGCCAGCAGCCAAGATATAGGGGATGGCTACACCTTC

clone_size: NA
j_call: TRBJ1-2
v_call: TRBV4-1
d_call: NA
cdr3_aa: CASSPGPRNRDGYTF
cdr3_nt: TGCGCCAGCAGCCCAGGACCCCGTAACAGGGATGGCTACACCTTC

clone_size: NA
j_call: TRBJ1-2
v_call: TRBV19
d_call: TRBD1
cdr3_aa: CASSISPTGTGPYGYTF
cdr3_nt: TGTGCCAGTAGTATTAGCCCTACCGGGACAGGGCCCTATGGCTACACCTTC

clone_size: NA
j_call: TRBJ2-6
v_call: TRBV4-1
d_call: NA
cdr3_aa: CASSQQGVAPSGANVLTF
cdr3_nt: TGCGCCAGCAGCCAACAGGGAGTCGCCCCCTCTGGGGCCAACGTCCTGACTTTC

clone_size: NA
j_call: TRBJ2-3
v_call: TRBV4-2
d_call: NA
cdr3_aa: CASSQKKGGPQYF
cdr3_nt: TGTGCCAGCAGCCAAAAGAAAGGAGGCCCGCAGTATTTT

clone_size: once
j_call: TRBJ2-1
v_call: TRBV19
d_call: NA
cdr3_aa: CASSPLLARLGNEQFF
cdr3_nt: TGTGCCAGTAGTCCCCTACTAGCCCGCCTTGGCAATGAGCAGTTCTTC

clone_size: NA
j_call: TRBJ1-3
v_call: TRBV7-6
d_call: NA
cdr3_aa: CASSLALSGTKGNTIYF
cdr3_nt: TGTGCCAGCAGCTTAGCGCTCTCCGGGACCAAGGGAAACACCATATATTTT

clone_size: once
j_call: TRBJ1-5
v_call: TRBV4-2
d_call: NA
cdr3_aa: CASSQTISNQPQHF
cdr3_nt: TGTGCCAGCAGCCAAACGATTAGCAATCAGCCCCAGCATTTT

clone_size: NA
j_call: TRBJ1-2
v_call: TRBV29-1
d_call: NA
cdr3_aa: CSVRLNYGYTF
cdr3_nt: TGCAGCGTACGGCTTAACTATGGCTACACCTTC

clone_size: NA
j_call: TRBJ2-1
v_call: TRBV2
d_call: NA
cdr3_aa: CASRLRDPLGYNEQFF
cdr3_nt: TGTGCCAGCAGGTTGCGGGATCCGCTTGGCTACAATGAGCAGTTCTTC

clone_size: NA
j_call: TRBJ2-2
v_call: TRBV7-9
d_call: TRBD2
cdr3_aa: CASSAGTTTGELFF
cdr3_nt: TGTGCCAGCAGCGCTGGGACTACTACCGGGGAGCTGTTTTTT

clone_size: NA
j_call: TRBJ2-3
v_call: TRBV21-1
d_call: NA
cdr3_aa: CASSKLPPLERTDTQYF
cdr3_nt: TGTGCCAGCAGCAAATTGCCCCCGCTGGAGCGCACAGATACGCAGTATTTT

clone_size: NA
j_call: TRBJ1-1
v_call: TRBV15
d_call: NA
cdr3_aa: CATSRDLAGTAEAFF
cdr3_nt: TGTGCCACCAGCAGAGATCTAGCCGGGACCGCTGAAGCTTTCTTT

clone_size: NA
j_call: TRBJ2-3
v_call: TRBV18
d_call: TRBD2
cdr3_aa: CASSLAGGADTQYF
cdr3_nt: TGTGCCAGCTCCCTCGCGGGGGGTGCAGATACGCAGTATTTT

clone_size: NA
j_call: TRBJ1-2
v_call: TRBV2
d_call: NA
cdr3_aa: CASSEETNYGYTF
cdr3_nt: TGTGCCAGCAGTGAAGAGACTAACTATGGCTACACCTTC

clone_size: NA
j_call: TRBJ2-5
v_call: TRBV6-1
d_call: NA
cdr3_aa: CASSGRDSIETQYF
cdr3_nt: TGTGCCAGCAGTGGCAGGGATTCAATTGAGACCCAGTACTTC

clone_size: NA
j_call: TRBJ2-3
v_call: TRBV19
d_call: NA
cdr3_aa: CASSLKGGTDTQYF
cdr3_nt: TGTGCCAGTAGTCTGAAGGGCGGCACAGATACGCAGTATTTT

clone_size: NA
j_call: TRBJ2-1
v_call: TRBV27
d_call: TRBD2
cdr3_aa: CATASGRAYNEQFF
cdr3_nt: TGTGCCACCGCGAGCGGGAGGGCCTACAATGAGCAGTTCTTC

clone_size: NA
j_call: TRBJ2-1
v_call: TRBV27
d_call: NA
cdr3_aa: CASSPYRPHNEQFF
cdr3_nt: TGTGCCAGCAGTCCGTACAGGCCCCACAATGAGCAGTTCTTC

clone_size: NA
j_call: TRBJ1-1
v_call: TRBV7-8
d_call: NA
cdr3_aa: CASSQAWGGTPNTEAFF
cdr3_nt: TGTGCCAGCAGCCAGGCTTGGGGCGGGACACCGAACACTGAAGCTTTCTTT

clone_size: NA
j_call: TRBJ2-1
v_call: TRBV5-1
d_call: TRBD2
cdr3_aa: CASSQGTSEMSNEQFF
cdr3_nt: TGCGCCAGCAGCCAAGGGACTAGCGAAATGTCTAATGAGCAGTTCTTC

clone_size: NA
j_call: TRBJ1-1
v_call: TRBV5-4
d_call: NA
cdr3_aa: CASSPPGATEAFF
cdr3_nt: TGTGCCAGCAGCCCTCCAGGGGCGACTGAAGCTTTCTTT

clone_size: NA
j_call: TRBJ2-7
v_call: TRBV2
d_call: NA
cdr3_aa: CASRATSYEQYF
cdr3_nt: TGTGCCAGCAGGGCGACTAGTTACGAGCAGTACTTC

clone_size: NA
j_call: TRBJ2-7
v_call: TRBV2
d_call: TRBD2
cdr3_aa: CASSQLTSGSSEQYF
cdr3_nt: TGTGCCAGCAGTCAGCTGACTAGCGGGAGCTCCGAGCAGTACTTC

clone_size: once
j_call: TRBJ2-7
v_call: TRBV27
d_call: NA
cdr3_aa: CASSLSKAGTYEQYF
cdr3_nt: TGTGCCAGCAGTTTATCGAAGGCAGGGACCTACGAGCAGTACTTC

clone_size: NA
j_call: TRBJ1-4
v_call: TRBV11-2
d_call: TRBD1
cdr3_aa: CASSRGTGGSNEKLFF
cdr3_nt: TGTGCCAGCAGCAGGGGAACAGGGGGTTCTAATGAAAAACTGTTTTTT

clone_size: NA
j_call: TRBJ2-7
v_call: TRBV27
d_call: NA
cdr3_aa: CASSLYRDDYEQYF
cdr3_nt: TGTGCCAGCAGTTTATATAGGGATGACTACGAGCAGTACTTC

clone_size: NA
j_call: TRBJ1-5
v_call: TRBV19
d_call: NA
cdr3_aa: CASSIMGGGCNQPQHF
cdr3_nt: TGTGCCAGTAGTATAATGGGAGGGGGGTGTAATCAGCCCCAGCATTTT

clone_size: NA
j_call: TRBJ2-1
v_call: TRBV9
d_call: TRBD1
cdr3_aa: CASRPGDRGVGEQFF
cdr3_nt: TGTGCCAGCAGGCCGGGGGACAGGGGAGTTGGAGAGCAGTTCTTC

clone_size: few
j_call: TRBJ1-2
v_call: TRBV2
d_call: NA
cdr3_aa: CASSELLGAANQNYGYTF
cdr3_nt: TGTGCCAGCAGTGAACTTTTGGGGGCGGCCAACCAGAACTATGGCTACACCTTC

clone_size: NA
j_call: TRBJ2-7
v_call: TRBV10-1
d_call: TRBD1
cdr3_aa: CASILTGYYEQYF
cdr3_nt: TGCGCCAGCATTTTGACAGGGTACTACGAGCAGTACTTC

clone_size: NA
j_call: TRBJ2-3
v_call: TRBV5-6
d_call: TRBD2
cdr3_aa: CASSSTSGASTDTQYF
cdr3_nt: TGTGCCAGCAGCTCGACTAGCGGAGCTAGCACAGATACGCAGTATTTT

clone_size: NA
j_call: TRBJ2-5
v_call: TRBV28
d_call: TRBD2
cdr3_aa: CASTPYPGGPLNEETQYF
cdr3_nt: TGTGCCAGCACTCCCTATCCGGGAGGGCCACTGAACGAGGAGACCCAGTACTTC

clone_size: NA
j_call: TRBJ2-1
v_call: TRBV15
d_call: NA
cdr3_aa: CATSRGSLDSANEQFF
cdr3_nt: TGTGCCACCAGCAGAGGCTCCCTAGACTCCGCCAATGAGCAGTTCTTC

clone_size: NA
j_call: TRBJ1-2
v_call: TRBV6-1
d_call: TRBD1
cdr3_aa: CASSAWDRYYGYTF
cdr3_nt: TGTGCCAGCAGTGCTTGGGACAGATACTATGGCTACACCTTC

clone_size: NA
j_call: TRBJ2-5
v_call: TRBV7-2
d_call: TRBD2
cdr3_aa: CASSPGLAGAGETQYF
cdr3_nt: TGTGCCAGCAGCCCGGGACTAGCGGGGGCCGGAGAGACCCAGTACTTC

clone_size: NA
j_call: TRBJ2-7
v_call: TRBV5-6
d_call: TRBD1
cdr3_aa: CASSYQGAYEQYF
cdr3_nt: TGTGCCAGCAGCTATCAGGGGGCCTACGAGCAGTACTTC

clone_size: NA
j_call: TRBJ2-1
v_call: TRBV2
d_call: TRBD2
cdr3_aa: CASERGDESEQFF
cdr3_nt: TGTGCCAGTGAGCGGGGGGACGAAAGTGAGCAGTTCTTC

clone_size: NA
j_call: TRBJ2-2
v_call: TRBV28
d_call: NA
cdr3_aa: CASSFYSRGTGELFF
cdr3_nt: TGTGCCAGCAGTTTCTACTCGCGGGGCACCGGGGAGCTGTTTTTT

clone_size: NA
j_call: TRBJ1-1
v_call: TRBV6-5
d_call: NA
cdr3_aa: CASSYSPVMNTEAFF
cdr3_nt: TGTGCCAGCAGTTACTCCCCAGTGATGAACACTGAAGCTTTCTTT

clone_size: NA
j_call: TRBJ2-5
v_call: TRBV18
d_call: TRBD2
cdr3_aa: CASSPGLAHLQETQYF
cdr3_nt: TGTGCCAGCTCACCAGGACTAGCGCACCTCCAAGAGACCCAGTACTTC

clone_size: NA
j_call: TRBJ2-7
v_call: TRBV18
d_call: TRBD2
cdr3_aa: CASSPSGSSYEQYF
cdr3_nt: TGTGCCAGCTCGCCTAGCGGTAGCTCCTACGAGCAGTACTTC

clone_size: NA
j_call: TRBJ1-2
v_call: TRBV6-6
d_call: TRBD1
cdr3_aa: CASRQGQGTNYGYTF
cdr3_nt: TGTGCCAGCAGACAGGGACAGGGGACTAACTATGGCTACACCTTC

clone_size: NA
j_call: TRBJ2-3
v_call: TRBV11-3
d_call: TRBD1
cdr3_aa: CASSLASGTGLYTDTQYF
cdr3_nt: TGTGCCAGCAGCTTGGCTTCTGGGACAGGACTTTACACAGATACGCAGTATTTT

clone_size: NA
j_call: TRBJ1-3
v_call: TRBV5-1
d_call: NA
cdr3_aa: CASKRRRGSGNTIYF
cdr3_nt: TGCGCCAGCAAACGTCGCCGAGGCTCTGGAAACACCATATATTTT

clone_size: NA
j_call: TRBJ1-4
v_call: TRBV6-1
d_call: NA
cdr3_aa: CASSEAGLGNEKLFF
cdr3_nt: TGTGCCAGCAGTGAAGCTGGCCTGGGGAATGAAAAACTGTTTTTT

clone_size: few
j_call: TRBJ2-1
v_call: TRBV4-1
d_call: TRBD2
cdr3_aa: CASSHVYGLAGLTYNEQFF
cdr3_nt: TGCGCCAGCAGCCATGTTTACGGACTAGCGGGGCTGACCTACAATGAGCAGTTCTTC

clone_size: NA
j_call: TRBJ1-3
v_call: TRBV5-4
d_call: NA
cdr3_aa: CASSLSGSRNTIYF
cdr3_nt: TGTGCCAGCAGCTTATCAGGGAGTAGAAACACCATATATTTT

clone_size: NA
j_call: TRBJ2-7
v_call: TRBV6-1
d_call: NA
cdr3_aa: CASRNGYEQYF
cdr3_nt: TGTGCCAGCAGAAATGGCTACGAGCAGTACTTC

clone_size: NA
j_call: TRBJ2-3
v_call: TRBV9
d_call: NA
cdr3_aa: CASSVGNRAGDTQYF
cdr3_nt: TGTGCCAGCAGCGTAGGAAACAGGGCGGGAGATACGCAGTATTTT

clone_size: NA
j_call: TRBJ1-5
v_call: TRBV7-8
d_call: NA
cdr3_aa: CASSLGQSNQPQHF
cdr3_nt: TGTGCCAGCAGCTTAGGACAGAGCAATCAGCCCCAGCATTTT

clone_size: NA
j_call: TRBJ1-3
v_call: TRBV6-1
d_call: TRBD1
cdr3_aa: CASPGTGVYGNTIYF
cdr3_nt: TGTGCCAGCCCCGGGACAGGGGTTTATGGAAACACCATATATTTT